The TCR beta chain described here comes from a study of regulatory T cells in long-lasting Graves disease. Time point here: newly diagnosed GD, antithyroid drugs for less than 3 months. From PBMCs, RNA was extracted and then used to make the TCR library. American Thyroid Association guidelines were used to diagnose Graves' disease. In building TCR beta libraries, iRepertoire HTBI primers were used together with Arm-PCR of CDR3 regions. TCRdb re-called the multiplex PCR reads with MiXCR, one entry per CDR3 protein. The sample carries a few hundred thousand distinct CDR3 sequences, 16% recorded once. This clonotype was seen many times. Its antigen is not known. Regarding the study as a whole: New patients shared approximately 930 public clonotypes, fewer than the approximately 2,500 shared by persistent patients.

The CDR3 extends over 18 amino acids. CDR1 and CDR2 (germline): SGHTA, FQGNSA. Trimming took off 2 bases at V and 1 base at J, with 17 bases between the two ends. These data also formed part of another study, on T cells in Graves' hyperthyroidism and ophthalmopathy. That study reports: Aged 18 to 65, the patients had hyperthyroidism that was newly diagnosed and had lasted under 2 months.

This clonotype originated in a man aged 35 to 55 with Graves disease. Here the sequenced sample was peripheral blood mononuclear cells (PBMCs), taken at new diagnosis, from a patient treated with antithyroid drugs. The V gene is TRBV7-2, the J gene TRBJ2-2, with a weak D call TRBD2 (5 bases). This CDR3 is CASSLLVRDLVNTGELFF. DNA for the CDR3: TGTGCCAGCAGCTTATTGGTTCGGGATTTGGTGAACACCGGGGAGCTGTTTTTT.